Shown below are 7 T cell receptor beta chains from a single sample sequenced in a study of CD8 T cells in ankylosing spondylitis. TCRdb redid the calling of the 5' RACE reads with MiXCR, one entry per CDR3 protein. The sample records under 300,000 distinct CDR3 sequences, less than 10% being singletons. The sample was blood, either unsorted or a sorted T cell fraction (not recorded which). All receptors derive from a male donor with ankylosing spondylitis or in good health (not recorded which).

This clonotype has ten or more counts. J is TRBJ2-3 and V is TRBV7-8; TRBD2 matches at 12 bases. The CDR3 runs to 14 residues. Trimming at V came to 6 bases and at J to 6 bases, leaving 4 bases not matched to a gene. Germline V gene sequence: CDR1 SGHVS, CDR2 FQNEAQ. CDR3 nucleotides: TGTGCCAGCAGAGCCGGGACTAGCGGGGATACGCAGTATTTT. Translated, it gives CASRAGTSGDTQYF.

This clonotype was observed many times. In DNA form, the CDR3 reads TGTGCCAGCAGAAAGACAGGGGCCAATGAGCAGTTCTTC. This translates into CASRKTGANEQFF. The V and J genes are TRBV6-1 and TRBJ2-1; 8 bases align to TRBD1. Germline assignment: CDR1 MNHNS and CDR2 SASEGT. The CDR3 contains 13 residues. V lost 6 bases to trimming and J lost 6 bases; unmatched junction nucleotides: 4.

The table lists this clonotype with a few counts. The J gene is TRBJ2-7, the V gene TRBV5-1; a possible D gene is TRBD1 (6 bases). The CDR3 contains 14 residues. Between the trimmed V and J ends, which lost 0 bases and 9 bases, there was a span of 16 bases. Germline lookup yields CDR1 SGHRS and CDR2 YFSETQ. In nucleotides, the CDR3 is TGCGCCAGCAGCTTGGACAGGGCCGAATTCGGGCAGTACTTC. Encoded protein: CASSLDRAEFGQYF.

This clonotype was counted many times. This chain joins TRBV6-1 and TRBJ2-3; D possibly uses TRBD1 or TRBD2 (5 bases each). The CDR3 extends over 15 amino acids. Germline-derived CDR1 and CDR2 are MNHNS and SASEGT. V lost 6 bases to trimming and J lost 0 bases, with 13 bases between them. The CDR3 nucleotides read TGTGCCAGCAGACCCGGGACCTCTAGCACAGATACGCAGTATTTT. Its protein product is CASRPGTSSTDTQYF.

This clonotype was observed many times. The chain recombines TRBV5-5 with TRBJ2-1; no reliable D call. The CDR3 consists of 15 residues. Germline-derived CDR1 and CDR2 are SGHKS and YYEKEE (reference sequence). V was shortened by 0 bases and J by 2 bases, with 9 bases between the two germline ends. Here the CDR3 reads CASSLVPPAYNEQFF. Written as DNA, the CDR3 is TGTGCCAGCAGCTTGGTCCCTCCTGCCTACAATGAGCAGTTCTTC.

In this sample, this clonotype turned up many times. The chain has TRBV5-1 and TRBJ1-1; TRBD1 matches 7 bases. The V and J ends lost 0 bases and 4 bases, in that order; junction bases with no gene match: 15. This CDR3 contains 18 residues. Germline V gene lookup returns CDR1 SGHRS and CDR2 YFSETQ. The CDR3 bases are TGCGCCAGCAGCTTGGTAGGTTGCGGACAGGAGGGGTGCACTGAAGCTTTCTTT. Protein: CASSLVGCGQEGCTEAFF.

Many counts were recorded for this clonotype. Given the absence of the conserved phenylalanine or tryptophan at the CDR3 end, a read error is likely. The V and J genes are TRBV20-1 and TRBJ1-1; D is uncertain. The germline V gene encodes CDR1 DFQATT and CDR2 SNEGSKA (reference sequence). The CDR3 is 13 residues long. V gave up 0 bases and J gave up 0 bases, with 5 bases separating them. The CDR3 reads CSARDLVNTEAFY. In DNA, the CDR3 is TGCAGTGCTAGAGATTTGGTGAACACTGAAGCTTTCTAT.